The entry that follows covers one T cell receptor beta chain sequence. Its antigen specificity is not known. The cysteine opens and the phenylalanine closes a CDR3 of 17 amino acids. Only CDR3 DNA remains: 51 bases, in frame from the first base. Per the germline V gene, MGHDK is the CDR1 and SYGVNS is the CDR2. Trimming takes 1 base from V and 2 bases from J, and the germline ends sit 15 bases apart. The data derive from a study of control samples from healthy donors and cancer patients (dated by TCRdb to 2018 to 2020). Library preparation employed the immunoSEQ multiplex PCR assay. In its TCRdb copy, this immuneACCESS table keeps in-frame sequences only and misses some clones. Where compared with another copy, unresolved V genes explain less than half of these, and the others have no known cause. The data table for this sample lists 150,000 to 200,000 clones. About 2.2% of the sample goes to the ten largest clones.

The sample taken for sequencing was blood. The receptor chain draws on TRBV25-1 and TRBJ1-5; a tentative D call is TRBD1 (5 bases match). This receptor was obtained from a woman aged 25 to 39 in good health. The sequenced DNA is TGTGCCAGCAGTGAATCAGTGGGGCGCGGGGGCAATCAGCCCCAGCATTTT. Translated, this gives CASSESVGRGGNQPQHF.